The 18 T cell receptor beta chains below all came from one sample that was sequenced in a study of cytomegalovirus exposure and HLA in healthy donors. Researchers ran the PCR with 60 Vbeta and 13 Jbeta primers. Using immunoSEQ multiplex PCR, the repertoire was profiled, and TCRdb retains in-frame clones only, with some absent. Among some 120,000 clones listed, 75% to 90% were seen once. Sequenced sample: PBMCs. The source of these receptors is a man in his thirties or forties in good health and CMV-seronegative.

For the CDR3, the DNA is TGTGCCAGTAGTGCGCTAGCGGGAGCCAGCAATGAGCAGTTCTTC. Residues: CASSALAGASNEQFF. The rearrangement uses TRBV19 and TRBJ2-1, with TRBD2 matching over 10 bases. Looked up from germline, CDR1 is LNHDA and CDR2 is SQIVND (reference sequence). Losses at the gene ends were 5 bases for V and 6 bases for J; bases not matched to a gene: 7. This CDR3 is 15 amino acids long.

This sequence joins TRBV29-1 and TRBJ1-1; tentatively, D is TRBD1 (5 bases). V was pared by 3 bases and J by 2 bases, with 13 bases between. CDR1 and CDR2 from the germline V gene are SQVTM and ANQGSEA. The CDR3 has 14 amino acids. CDR3 DNA: TGCAGCGTTGAGTTCAGGGTCGGAAACACTGAAGCTTTCTTT. Its protein is CSVEFRVGNTEAFF.

The chain joins TRBV5-3 to TRBJ2-4; TRBD2 matches at 9 bases. TRBV5-3 is an ORF, with its function uncertain. The J segment lost 0 bases and the V segment lost 0 bases, leaving 7 bases of the junction unmatched. The CDR3 extends over 18 amino acids. The CDR3 DNA reads as TGTGCCAGAAGCTTGGAAAGGGCTAGCGGGGCAGCCAAAAACATTCAGTACTTC. Translation: CARSLERASGAAKNIQYF.

The chain is built from TRBV19 and TRBJ2-1; the match to TRBD2 covers 9 bases. The CDR3 has 16 residues. V trimming: 5 bases; J trimming: 8 bases; junction bases outside the gene matches: 13. CDR1 LNHDA and CDR2 SQIVND come from the germline V gene (reference sequence). The CDR3 is CASSSVVSGRGDEQFF. The CDR3 DNA reads as TGTGCCAGTAGTTCCGTCGTTAGCGGGAGAGGTGATGAGCAGTTCTTC. Complete variable domain (other parts from reference TRBV19 and TRBJ2-1): DGGITQSPKYLFRKEGQNVTLSCEQNLNHDAMYWYRQDPGQGLRLIYYSQIVNDFQKGDIAEGYSVSREKKESFPLTVTSAQKNPTAFYLCASSSVVSGRGDEQFFGPGTRLTVL.

This clone was observed a handful of times. The chain joins TRBV25-1 to TRBJ2-2, with D possibly being TRBD2 (7 bases). The V gene's germline CDR1 is MGHDK and CDR2 SYGVNS. The CDR3 length is 17 residues. V lost 1 base, J lost 1 base, and 13 bases lay in between. CDR3 sequence reads: CASSELWEGVNTGELFF. The CDR3 coding sequence is TGTGCCAGCAGTGAATTATGGGAGGGGGTGAACACCGGGGAGCTGTTTTTT.

This clone appeared a single time. The chain uses TRBV5-1 and TRBJ1-3; no clear D. The V end lost 3 bases, the J end lost 0 bases, and 7 bases lay between the germline ends. The V gene's germline CDR1 is SGHRS and CDR2 YFSETQ. This CDR3 spans 14 amino acids. The CDR3, as DNA: TGCGCCAGCAGCTCGGTCGGCTCTGGAAACACCATATATTTT. Its translation is CASSSVGSGNTIYF.

The V and J genes are TRBV6-6 and TRBJ2-7; D possibly corresponds to TRBD2 (6 bases). This CDR3 has 12 residues. V dropped 2 bases and J dropped 7 bases, with 9 bases sitting between them. Germline CDR1 MNHNY, CDR2 SVGAGI (reference sequence). The CDR3 DNA is TGTGCCAGCAGTTACAGGGCGGGGGAGCAGTACTTC. As protein: CASSYRAGEQYF.

This chain links TRBV9 with TRBJ2-7, with 8 nucleotides matching TRBD2. Per the germline V gene, CDR1 is SGDLS and CDR2 is YYNGEE. With 3 bases clipped from V and 1 base from J, the junction kept 3 bases outside the gene matches. The CDR3 runs to 14 residues. As DNA, the CDR3 is TGTGCCAGCAGCGGGCGGGGGGATTCCTACGAGCAGTACTTC. Protein product: CASSGRGDSYEQYF.

The chain carries TRBV28 and TRBJ2-3; TRBD2 matches 13 bases. The CDR3 spans 16 residues. The germline V gene encodes CDR1 MDHEN and CDR2 SYDVKM. Trimming took 6 bases from V and 3 from J; bases not matched to a gene: 6. The CDR3 DNA follows: TGTGCCAGCAGAACCGGGACTAGCGGGAATACAGATACGCAGTATTTT. Its protein product is CASRTGTSGNTDTQYF.

The rearrangement uses TRBV19 and TRBJ2-1; 10 nucleotides line up with TRBD1. Germline V gene data show CDR1 as LNHDA and CDR2 as SQIVND (reference sequence). With 5 bases clipped from V and 7 bases from J, the junction kept 8 bases outside the gene matches. The CDR3 sequence is 15 residues long. CDR3 nucleotide sequence: TGTGCCAGTAGTGGGACAGGGGCCCCCCGGAATGAGCAGTTCTTC. This sequence encodes CASSGTGAPRNEQFF.

The V gene is TRBV21-1, the J gene TRBJ2-1; TRBD1, the D gene given by the table, was not confirmed from the DNA. TRBV21-1 is an annotated pseudogene. The CDR3 covers 15 residues. This chain's CDR3 is CASSLVETGADEQFF. As DNA, the CDR3 is TGTGCCAGCAGCCTGGTCGAGACAGGAGCCGATGAGCAGTTCTTC.

CDR3 loop: CASSLDSYGYTF. The CDR3 region has the DNA TGTGCCAGCAGCTTAGATAGCTATGGCTACACCTTC. V usage is TRBV13 and J usage is TRBJ1-2; D unclear. Trimming removed 1 base at V and 4 bases at J, with 4 bases between. CDR1 and CDR2 (germline): PRHDT, FYEKMQ (reference sequence). There are 12 residues in the CDR3.

The V call is TRBV7-2, the J call TRBJ2-1; the match to TRBD2 covers 8 bases. The CDR3 totals 15 residues. In germline, CDR1 is SGHTA, CDR2 FQGNSA. The ends lost 4 bases at V and 2 bases at J; junction bases unmatched: 4. Here the CDR3 reads CASSSGGVTYNEQFF. The CDR3 DNA follows: TGTGCCAGCAGCTCCGGGGGGGTCACCTACAATGAGCAGTTCTTC.

The gene calls are TRBV4-1 and TRBJ2-7; 8 bases match TRBD1. Losses at the gene ends were 6 bases for V and 2 bases for J; bases not matched to a gene: 6. The germline V gene encodes CDR1 MGHRA and CDR2 YSYEKL. The CDR3 runs 14 residues. The CDR3 protein is CASSRGDRTYEQYF. The DNA for the CDR3 is TGCGCCAGCAGTCGCGGGGACAGGACCTACGAGCAGTACTTC.

This clone was recorded once. Here the CDR3 omits its conserved ending phenylalanine or tryptophan, so a read error is the likely source. The gene calls are TRBV29-1 and TRBJ1-2; D possibly corresponds to TRBD1 (6 bases). In germline, CDR1 is SQVTM, CDR2 ANQGSEA. V shed 5 bases and J shed 6 bases, with 13 bases lying between them. The CDR3 sequence is 12 residues long. CDR3 coding DNA: TGCAGCGTTAAAACAGGGTTACATGGCTACACCCTC. Protein: CSVKTGLHGYTL.

The chain combines TRBV28 with TRBJ2-1; 11 nucleotides agree with TRBD2. This CDR3 contains 15 residues. The junction had 3 bases not matched to a gene; V was cut back by 7 bases and J by 1 base. Looked up from germline, CDR1 is MDHEN and CDR2 is SYDVKM. The CDR3 DNA reads as TGTGCCAGCAATGGACTAGCGGGTTCCTACAATGAGCAGTTCTTC. Translation: CASNGLAGSYNEQFF.

The chain combines TRBV7-3 with TRBJ2-1, with D possibly TRBD1 on 5 matching bases. V lost 4 bases to trimming and J lost 5 bases, with 6 bases between them. The CDR3 runs to 12 residues. Per the germline V gene, CDR1 is SGHTA and CDR2 is FQGTGA. CDR3 sequence reads: CASSSTDNEQFF. CDR3 nucleotide sequence: TGTGCCAGCAGCTCGACAGACAATGAGCAGTTCTTC.

This rearrangement joins TRBV13 to TRBJ1-3; weak D call: TRBD1 (5 bases). The CDR3 consists of 16 residues. Germline V CDR1 and CDR2: PRHDT, FYEKMQ (reference sequence). The V gene lost 5 bases and the J gene lost 2 bases, with 16 bases spanning the gap. The DNA of the CDR3 is TGTGCCAGCAGCACCATCCGGGGCGGGGCTGGAAACACCATATATTTT. Amino acids: CASSTIRGGAGNTIYF. Complete variable domain (other parts from reference TRBV13 and TRBJ1-3): AAGVIQSPRHLIKEKRETATLKCYPIPRHDTVYWYQQGPGQDPQFLISFYEKMQSDKGSIPDRFSAQQFSDYHSELNMSSLELGDSALYFCASSTIRGGAGNTIYFGEGSWLTVV.